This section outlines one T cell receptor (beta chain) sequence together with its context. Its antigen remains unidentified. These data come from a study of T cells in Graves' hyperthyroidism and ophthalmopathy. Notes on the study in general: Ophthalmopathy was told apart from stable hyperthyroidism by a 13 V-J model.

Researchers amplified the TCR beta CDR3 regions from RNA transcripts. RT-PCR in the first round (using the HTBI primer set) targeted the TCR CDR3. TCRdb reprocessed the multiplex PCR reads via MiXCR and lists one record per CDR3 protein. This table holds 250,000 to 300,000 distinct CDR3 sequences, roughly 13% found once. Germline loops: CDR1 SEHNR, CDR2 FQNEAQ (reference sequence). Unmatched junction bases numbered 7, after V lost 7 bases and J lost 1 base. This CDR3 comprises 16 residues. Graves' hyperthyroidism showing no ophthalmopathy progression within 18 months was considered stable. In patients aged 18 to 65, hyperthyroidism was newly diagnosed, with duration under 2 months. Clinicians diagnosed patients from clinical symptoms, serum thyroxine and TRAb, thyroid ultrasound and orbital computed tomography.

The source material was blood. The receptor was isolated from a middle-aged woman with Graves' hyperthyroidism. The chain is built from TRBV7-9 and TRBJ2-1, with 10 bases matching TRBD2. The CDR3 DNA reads TGTGCCAGCACCCGTACTAGCGGGATATCCTACAATGAGCAGTTCTTC. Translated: CASTRTSGISYNEQFF.